This T cell receptor beta chain appears in the sequencing data of a study of blood T cell repertoires in COVID-19. About the research overall: The study drew acute and convalescent COVID-19 samples from the United States, Italy and Spain. In each case, the material was cDNA or gDNA derived from T cells, B-cell-depleted T cells, or PBMCs.

Authors' methods: The assay estimated nucleated cells by amplifying reference gene primers. Clones were sequenced by immunoSEQ multiplex PCR, and TCRdb holds only the in-frame ones, with some missing. The D gene and trimming were derived from the DNA, and the V and J assignments and clone size from that table. The sample yields approximately 230,000 clones, around 88% seen once. The CDR3 is made up of 13 amino acids. Trimming shortened V by 2 bases and J by 4 bases, and 7 bases separated the two germline ends. Germline CDR1 reads LNHDA; CDR2 reads SQIVND (reference sequence). This chain uses TRBV19 with TRBJ2-3; D is unclear. The sequencing sample was made of peripheral blood. This TCR was recovered from a man older than 75 with acute or convalescent COVID-19. The chain's CDR3 is CASSITVPDTQYF. CDR3 DNA: TGTGCCAGTAGTATAACGGTCCCAGATACGCAGTATTTT. Looking up the rest from reference TRBV19 and TRBJ2-3 gives the full variable domain: DGGITQSPKYLFRKEGQNVTLSCEQNLNHDAMYWYRQDPGQGLRLIYYSQIVNDFQKGDIAEGYSVSREKKESFPLTVTSAQKNPTAFYLCASSITVPDTQYFGPGTRLTVL.